The next 14 T cell receptor beta chains were all read from a single sample in a study of T cell repertoires in cytomegalovirus infection. TCRdb re-called the reads through MiXCR, storing one row per CDR3 protein. This sample has some 440,000 distinct CDR3 sequences, with roughly a third found just once. Sample: PBMCs. Every receptor here comes from a human donor in good health (CMV status not recorded). Some clones in this sample may be carry-over from other donors' samples.

This clonotype came up a few times. The V gene is TRBV20-1, the J gene TRBJ1-1, with D maybe TRBD1 (6 bases). Germline V gene lookup returns CDR1 DFQATT and CDR2 SNEGSKA (reference sequence). Trimming took 3 bases from V and 5 from J, leaving 22 bases between them. There are 16 residues in the CDR3. The CDR3 DNA reads as TGCAGTGCTAGGCGTTTTTGGAAGGACAGTAAGACTGAAGCTTTCTTT. Its translation: CSARRFWKDSKTEAFF.

This clonotype was seen only a few times. The chain has TRBV27 and TRBJ2-5; TRBD2 matches 8 bases. This CDR3 contains 15 residues. CDR1 and CDR2 (germline): MNHEY, SMNVEV (reference sequence). After removal of 3 bases from V and 5 bases from J, the junction contained 8 bases not matched to a gene. DNA of the CDR3: TGTGCCAGCAGTTTGTCGGGGGGGCCGAGGGAGACCCAGTACTTC. Translation gives CASSLSGGPRETQYF.

The rearrangement links TRBV7-3 to TRBJ2-5; TRBD2 matches at 9 bases. This CDR3 spans 19 amino acids. Per the germline V gene, CDR1 is SGHTA and CDR2 is FQGTGA. V trimming: 2 bases; J trimming: 0 bases; junction bases outside the gene matches: 13. This CDR3 is CASSLDGLAGSPYQETQYF. CDR3 in DNA: TGTGCCAGCAGCTTAGACGGGCTAGCGGGATCCCCGTACCAAGAGACCCAGTACTTC.

Note on this clonotype: This may arise from a read error, as a much more abundant clone is one base away. V gene TRBV4-1 combines with J gene TRBJ1-1, with unresolved D. Germline CDR1 is MGHRA and CDR2 is YSYEKL. This CDR3 comprises 16 residues. The CDR3 DNA sequence: TGCGCCAGCAGCCACCCAGCCATGAAATCGAACACTGAAGCTGTCTTT. Translating gives CASSHPAMKSNTEAVF.

Many counts were recorded for this clonotype. The chain is built from TRBV7-2 and TRBJ2-3; D remains ambiguous. The CDR3 is 14 amino acids. Germline assignment: CDR1 SGHTA and CDR2 FQGNSA. V lost 1 base to trimming and J lost 3 bases, with 8 bases between them. The CDR3 reads CASSLGPETDTQYF. DNA for the CDR3: TGTGCCAGCAGCTTAGGGCCGGAAACAGATACGCAGTATTTT.

The rearrangement joins TRBV6-6 to TRBJ2-2, with 7 bases identical to TRBD1. The CDR3 totals 16 residues. Germline-derived CDR1 and CDR2 are MNHNY and SVGAGI (reference sequence). J gave up 2 bases and V 7 bases, and 10 bases lay outside the gene matches. CDR3 bases: TGTGCCAGCAAGTCGAGGGGGCTGTTTAACACCGGGGAGCTGTTTTTT. It translates to CASKSRGLFNTGELFF.

A word on this clonotype: The junction departs from the called germline gene at one end, perhaps through a read error. V is TRBV12-3 or TRBV12-4 and J is TRBJ1-6; TRBD1 matches 7 bases. The CDR3 spans 15 residues. The chain's CDR3 is CASSPTGANNSPLNF. DNA for the CDR3: TGTGCCAGCAGTCCAACAGGGGCCAATAATTCACCCCTCAACTTT.

V usage is TRBV6-6 and J usage is TRBJ1-4; unclear D gene. Germline assignment: CDR1 MNHNY and CDR2 SVGAGI (reference sequence). This CDR3 has 12 residues. V dropped 2 bases and J dropped 12 bases, with 10 bases sitting between them. CDR3 in DNA: TGTGCCAGCAGTTACGGGAAGATGGAACTGTTTTTT. This translates into CASSYGKMELFF.

This clonotype appeared a few times. The CDR3 reads CASSPTLYEQYF. In DNA form, the CDR3 reads TGTGCCAGCAGCCCCACTCTCTACGAGCAGTACTTC. The chain has TRBV7-9 and TRBJ2-7; D is uncertain. Trimming pared 5 bases from V and 3 bases from J, leaving 8 bases between. The CDR3 is 12 residues long. Germline CDR1 SEHNR, CDR2 FQNEAQ (reference sequence).

The rearrangement uses TRBV5-1 and TRBJ1-1, with D perhaps TRBD1 (5 bases). The CDR3 has 16 residues. Germline loops: CDR1 SGHRS, CDR2 YFSETQ. V shed 0 bases and J shed 5 bases, with 17 bases lying between them. CDR3 sequence: CASSLGSQGRGTEAFF. The CDR3 nucleotides are TGCGCCAGCAGCTTGGGTTCCCAGGGACGGGGAACTGAAGCTTTCTTT.

This clonotype was observed a few times. In nucleotides, the CDR3 is TGTGCCAGCATGGAGGGGGGGCTCTACAATGAGCAGTTCTTC. This codes for CASMEGGLYNEQFF. V and J are TRBV25-1 and TRBJ2-1; a possible D gene is TRBD2 (7 bases). The germline CDR1 and CDR2 sequences are MGHDK and SYGVNS. Deletions cut 7 bases from V and 3 bases from J, with 13 bases between. The CDR3 is made up of 14 amino acids.

This clonotype was seen a few times. The chain links TRBV7-6 to TRBJ2-3; D is uncertain. CDR3 size: 14 residues. Trimming stripped 3 bases from V and 2 bases from J, with 9 bases between. Germline CDR1 and CDR2: SGHVS and FNYEAQ. The CDR3, as DNA: TGTGCCAGCAGCTTTCATGAATACACAGATACGCAGTATTTT. Encoded protein: CASSFHEYTDTQYF.

The chain is built from TRBV5-3 and TRBJ1-6; 7 positions agree with TRBD1. TRBV5-3 is identified as an open reading frame with a role that is uncertain. Trimming at V came to 8 bases and at J to 12 bases, leaving 17 bases not matched to a gene. This CDR3 contains 15 residues. Here the CDR3 reads CASSMRTGGQLPLHF. CDR3 nucleotides: TGTGCCAGCAGCATGAGGACAGGCGGTCAGTTACCCCTCCACTTT.

CDR3 nucleotides: TGTGCCAGCAGCTTGGCAGTCAGGACGAACACTGAAGCTTTCTTT. This encodes CASSLAVRTNTEAFF. The chain joins TRBV5-8 to TRBJ1-1; D not resolved. CDR1 is SGHTS and CDR2 is YDEGEE in the germline V gene. The CDR3 consists of 15 residues. The V and J ends lost 0 bases and 1 base respectively, with 10 bases between them.